This entry lists 20 T cell receptor beta chains sequenced from one sample in a study of monozygotic twins with inflammatory bowel disease. One entry per CDR3 protein, without DNA, is what TCRdb gives after re-calling the 5' RACE reads. The sample shows 80,000 or so distinct CDR3 sequences, and about 8% sits with its ten largest clones. The specimen sequenced was blood. These receptors were taken from a human donor with ulcerative colitis or Crohn's disease, or a healthy co-twin of an affected twin (not recorded which).

This chain uses TRBV10-3 with TRBJ1-2; lacking DNA, the TRBD1 call made by TCRdb goes unchecked. Per the germline V gene, CDR1 is ENHRY and CDR2 is SYGVKD. CDR3 length equals 15 residues. CDR3 amino acids: CAISVGDRESYGYTF.

The chain joins TRBV20-1 to TRBJ1-2; lacking DNA, the TRBD1 call made by TCRdb goes unchecked. Per the germline V gene, CDR1 is DFQATT and CDR2 is SNEGSKA (reference sequence). CDR3 length equals 14 residues. CDR3 in amino acids: CSARGTGGDYGYTF.

The chain couples TRBV2 to TRBJ1-4; TCRdb's assignment of TRBD1 cannot be checked, as there is no DNA. Germline assignment: CDR1 SNHLY and CDR2 FYNNEI. The CDR3 has 15 residues. The CDR3 region is CASSEMTDTNEKLFF.

The J gene is TRBJ1-5, the V gene TRBV27; TCRdb proposes TRBD1, but this gene call is untestable without DNA. This CDR3 has 16 residues. Germline V gives CDR1 MNHEY, CDR2 SMNVEV (reference sequence). The CDR3 is CASSAHRGLVYQPQHF.

The chain links TRBV20-1 to TRBJ2-7; no DNA is available, so the TRBD2 call from TCRdb remains unchecked. The CDR3 sequence is 13 residues long. The germline V gene encodes CDR1 DFQATT and CDR2 SNEGSKA (reference sequence). CDR3 amino acids: CSAAPAGADEQYF.

The chain recombines TRBV18 with TRBJ1-4; the TRBD1 assignment by TCRdb is unverifiable without DNA. Germline V gene lookup returns CDR1 KGHSH and CDR2 LQKENI. This CDR3 has 15 residues. CDR3 loop: CASSPMGRPNEKLFF. Variable domain in full (rest from reference TRBV18 and TRBJ1-4): NAGVMQNPRHLVRRRGQEARLRCSPMKGHSHVYWYRQLPEEGLKFMVYLQKENIIDESGMPKERFSAEFPKEGPSILRIQQVVRGDSAAYFCASSPMGRPNEKLFFGSGTQLSVL.

This sequence joins TRBV6-5 and TRBJ1-3. Germline loops: CDR1 MNHEY, CDR2 SVGAGI. This CDR3 region has 16 residues. The CDR3 region is CASSYSSAGPGNTIYF.

The chain uses TRBV12-3 or TRBV12-4 and TRBJ1-6; TCRdb designates TRBD1, a call that cannot be tested without DNA. This CDR3 region has 14 residues. The CDR3 spells CASSGQGDNSPLHF.

The chain is built from TRBV4-1 and TRBJ2-2; TCRdb picks TRBD2, but there is no DNA to check that call. CDR1 is MGHRA, CDR2 YSYEKL, per germline. The CDR3 runs 18 residues. CDR3 protein: CASSQLAGGQFLSGELFF.

J is TRBJ2-1 and V is TRBV4-2; TCRdb picks TRBD1, but there is no DNA to check that call. Germline CDR1 reads LGHNA; CDR2 reads YNFKEQ. This CDR3 region has 14 residues. The CDR3 loop is CASRTQGYFDEQFF.

The V gene is TRBV20-1, the J gene TRBJ2-1; the D call from TCRdb, TRBD1, cannot be confirmed without DNA. Germline V CDR1 and CDR2: DFQATT, SNEGSKA (reference sequence). The CDR3 is made up of 12 amino acids. This chain's CDR3 is CSASTGSYQQFF.

The gene calls are TRBV28 and TRBJ1-1. The CDR3 is 13 amino acids. Germline V gene data show CDR1 as MDHEN and CDR2 as SYDVKM. The CDR3 sequence: CASSLWRDTEAFF.

This sequence joins TRBV27 and TRBJ1-6; TCRdb's D gene call, TRBD1, goes unchecked for lack of DNA. Germline values: CDR1 MNHEY, CDR2 SMNVEV (reference sequence). The CDR3 covers 16 residues. CDR3 in amino acids: CASSLSGTGGNSPLHF.

The V call is TRBV12-3 or TRBV12-4, the J call TRBJ1-1; the TCRdb call, TRBD1, lacks DNA for checking. The CDR3 is 14 residues long. This chain's CDR3 is CATGPPGRNTEAFF.

This chain connects TRBV6-5 to TRBJ1-5. Germline V gene sequence: CDR1 MNHEY, CDR2 SVGAGI. The CDR3 runs 13 residues. The chain's CDR3 is CASGTADNQPQHF.

The gene calls are TRBV2 and TRBJ1-2; TCRdb selects TRBD1, and the lack of DNA leaves this call unchecked. Germline lookup yields CDR1 SNHLY and CDR2 FYNNEI. The CDR3 spans 15 residues. This CDR3 reads CASSPGQGWNYGYTF.

The chain couples TRBV5-1 to TRBJ2-1; TCRdb outputs TRBD1, but without DNA this stays unchecked. Germline CDR1 reads SGHRS; CDR2 reads YFSETQ. The CDR3 runs to 16 residues. The CDR3 is CASSVEGQPAYNEQFF.

This chain uses TRBV5-6 with TRBJ1-5; TCRdb proposes TRBD1, but this gene call is untestable without DNA. CDR3 length equals 14 residues. The germline CDR1 and CDR2 sequences are SGHDT and YYEEEE. The CDR3 sequence is CASSLGLLGGPQHF.

The rearrangement links TRBV5-1 to TRBJ2-1; without DNA, the TCRdb call of TRBD1 cannot be checked. Germline loops: CDR1 SGHRS, CDR2 YFSETQ. This CDR3 has 14 amino acids. This CDR3 is CASSLGQVEDEQFF.

V usage is TRBV3-1 and J usage is TRBJ1-1. Germline CDR1 reads LGHDT; CDR2 reads YNNKEL (reference sequence). This CDR3 is built from 16 residues. The CDR3 protein is CASRRTDGQHRPEAFF.